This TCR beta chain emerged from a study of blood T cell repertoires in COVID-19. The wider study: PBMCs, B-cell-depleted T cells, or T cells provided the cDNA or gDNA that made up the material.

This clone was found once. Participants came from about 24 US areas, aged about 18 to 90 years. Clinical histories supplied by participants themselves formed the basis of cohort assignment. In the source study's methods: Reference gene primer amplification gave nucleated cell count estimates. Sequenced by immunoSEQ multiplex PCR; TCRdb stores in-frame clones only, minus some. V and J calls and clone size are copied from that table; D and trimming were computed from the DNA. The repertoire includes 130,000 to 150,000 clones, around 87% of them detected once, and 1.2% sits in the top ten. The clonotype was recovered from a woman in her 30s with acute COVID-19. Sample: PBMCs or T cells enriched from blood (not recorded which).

The CDR3 loop reads CASSLQGALEQYF. The DNA for the CDR3 is TGTGCCAGCAGCTTACAGGGGGCCCTCGAGCAGTACTTC. This chain links TRBV7-9 with TRBJ2-7; the match to TRBD1 covers 8 bases. Per the germline V gene, CDR1 is SEHNR and CDR2 is FQNEAQ (reference sequence). After removal of 2 bases from V and 6 bases from J, the junction contained 3 bases not matched to a gene. The CDR3 extends over 13 amino acids.